The clone carrying this TCR beta chain was detected many times. Its antigen is unknown. The sample belongs to a study of T cells in Graves' hyperthyroidism and ophthalmopathy. Whole-study results and caveats: Blood also held most thyroid clonotypes expanded beyond 0.001. Through a model of 13 V-J features, ophthalmopathy was separated from stable hyperthyroidism.

The CDR3 spans 16 residues. Trimming took 4 bases from V and 0 from J, leaving 15 bases between them. Germline V gives CDR1 SNHLY, CDR2 FYNNEI. Ophthalmopathy cases scored 3 or more on the Clinical Activity Score and 4 or more on NOSPECS grade, with duration below 3 months. Investigators excluded patients with uncontrolled infection, other autoimmune disease, pregnancy or lactation. Authors of the study amplified TCR beta CDR3 regions from RNA transcripts. Initially, a first-round RT-PCR of the TCR CDR3 employed the HTBI primer set. TCRdb processed the multiplex PCR reads anew with MiXCR; each CDR3 protein has one entry. This table holds 300,000 to 350,000 distinct CDR3 sequences, approximately 18% found once.

This clonotype originated in a woman aged 40 to 50 with Graves' ophthalmopathy. The V and J genes are TRBV2 and TRBJ1-1; no clear D gene. Sequencing input: blood. The CDR3, as DNA: TGTGCCAGCAGTGCGGGGTCTGGTTATTTGAACACTGAAGCTTTCTTT. Encoded protein: CASSAGSGYLNTEAFF. The complete variable domain, with remaining parts taken from reference TRBV2 and TRBJ1-1, reads EPEVTQTPSHQVTQMGQEVILRCVPISNHLYFYWYRQILGQKVEFLVSFYNNEISEKSEIFDDQFSVERPDGSNFTLKIRSTKLEDSAMYFCASSAGSGYLNTEAFFGQGTRLTVV.